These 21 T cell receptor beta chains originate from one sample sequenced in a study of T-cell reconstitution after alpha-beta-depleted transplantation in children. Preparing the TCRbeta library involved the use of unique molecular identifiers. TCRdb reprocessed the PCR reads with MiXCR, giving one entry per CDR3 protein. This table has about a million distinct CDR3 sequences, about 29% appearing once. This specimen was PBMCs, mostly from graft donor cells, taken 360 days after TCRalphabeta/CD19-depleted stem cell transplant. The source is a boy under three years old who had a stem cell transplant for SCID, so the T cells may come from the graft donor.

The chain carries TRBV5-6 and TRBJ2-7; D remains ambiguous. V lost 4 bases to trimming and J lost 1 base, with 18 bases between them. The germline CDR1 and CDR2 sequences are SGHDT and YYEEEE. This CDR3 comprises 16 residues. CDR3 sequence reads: CASSPQAILPSYEQYF. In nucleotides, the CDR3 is TGTGCCAGCAGCCCCCAGGCCATTCTCCCATCCTACGAGCAGTACTTC.

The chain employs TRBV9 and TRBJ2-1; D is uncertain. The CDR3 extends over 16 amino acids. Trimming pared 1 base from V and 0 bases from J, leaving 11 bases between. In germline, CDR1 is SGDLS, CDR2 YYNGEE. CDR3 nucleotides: TGTGCCAGCAGCGTATCGAACCGGCCCTCCTACAATGAGCAGTTCTTC. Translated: CASSVSNRPSYNEQFF.

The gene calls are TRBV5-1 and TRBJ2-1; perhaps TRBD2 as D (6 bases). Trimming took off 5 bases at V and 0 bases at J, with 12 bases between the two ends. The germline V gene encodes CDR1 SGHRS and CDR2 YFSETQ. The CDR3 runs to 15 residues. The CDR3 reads CASRTSQGSYNEQFF. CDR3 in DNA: TGCGCCAGCAGAACTAGCCAGGGCTCCTACAATGAGCAGTTCTTC.

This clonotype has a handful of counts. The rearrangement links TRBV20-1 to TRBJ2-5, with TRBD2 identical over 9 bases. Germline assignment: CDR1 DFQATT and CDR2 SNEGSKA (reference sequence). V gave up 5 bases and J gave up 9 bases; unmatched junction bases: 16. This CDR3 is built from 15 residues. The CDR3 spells CSAQPEGLAPSAQYF. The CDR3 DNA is TGCAGTGCTCAGCCCGAGGGACTAGCACCCTCGGCCCAGTACTTC.

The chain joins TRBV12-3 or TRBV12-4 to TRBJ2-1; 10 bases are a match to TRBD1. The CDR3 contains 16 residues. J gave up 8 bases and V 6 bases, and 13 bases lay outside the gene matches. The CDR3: CASRPLWTGGIYEQFF. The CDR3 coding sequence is TGTGCCAGCAGACCATTGTGGACAGGGGGGATCTATGAGCAGTTCTTC.

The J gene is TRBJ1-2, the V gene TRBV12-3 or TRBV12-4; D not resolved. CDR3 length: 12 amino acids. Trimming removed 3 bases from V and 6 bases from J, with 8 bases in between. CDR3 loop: CASSFGRNGYTF. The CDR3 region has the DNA TGTGCCAGCAGTTTCGGGCGAAATGGCTACACCTTC.

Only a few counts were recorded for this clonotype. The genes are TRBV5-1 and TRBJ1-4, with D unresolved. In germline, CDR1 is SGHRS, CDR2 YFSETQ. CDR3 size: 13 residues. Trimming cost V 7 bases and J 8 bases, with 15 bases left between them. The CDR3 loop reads CASAPDGIEKLFF. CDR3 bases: TGCGCCAGCGCCCCTGACGGAATCGAAAAACTGTTTTTT.

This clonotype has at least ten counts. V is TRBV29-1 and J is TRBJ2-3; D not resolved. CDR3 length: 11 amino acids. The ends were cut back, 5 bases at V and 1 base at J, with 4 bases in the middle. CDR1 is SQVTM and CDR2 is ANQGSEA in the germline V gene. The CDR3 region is CSVRGTDTQYF. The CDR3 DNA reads TGCAGCGTTCGTGGCACAGATACGCAGTATTTT.

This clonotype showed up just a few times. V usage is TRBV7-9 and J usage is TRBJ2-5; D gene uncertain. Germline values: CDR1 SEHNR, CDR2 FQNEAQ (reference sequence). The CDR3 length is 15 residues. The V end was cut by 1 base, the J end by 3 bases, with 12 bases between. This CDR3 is CASSLDWVLEETQYF. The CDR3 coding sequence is TGTGCCAGCAGCTTAGATTGGGTGCTAGAAGAGACCCAGTACTTC.

In DNA form, the CDR3 reads TGTGCCAGCAGCGTTCTCCCTAGCGGGGAAGGCGCAGATACGCAGTATTTT. Translating it yields CASSVLPSGEGADTQYF. V is TRBV9 and J is TRBJ2-3, with 9 bases aligning to TRBD2. J lost 4 bases, V lost 2 bases, and 11 bases had no gene match. The CDR3 has 17 residues. Per the germline V gene, CDR1 is SGDLS and CDR2 is YYNGEE.

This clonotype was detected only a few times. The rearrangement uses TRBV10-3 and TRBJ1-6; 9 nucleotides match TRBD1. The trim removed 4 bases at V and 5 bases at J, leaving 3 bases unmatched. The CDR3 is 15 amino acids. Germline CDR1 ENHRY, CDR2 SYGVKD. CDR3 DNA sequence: TGTGCCATCAGTGCCGGGACAGGGAATAATTCACCCCTCCACTTT. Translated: CAISAGTGNNSPLHF.

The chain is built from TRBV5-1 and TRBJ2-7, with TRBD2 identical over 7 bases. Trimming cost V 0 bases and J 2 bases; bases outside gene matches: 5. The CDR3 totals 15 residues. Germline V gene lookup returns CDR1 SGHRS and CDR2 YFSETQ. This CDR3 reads CASSLETSRTYEQYF. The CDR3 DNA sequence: TGCGCCAGCAGCTTGGAGACTAGCAGGACCTACGAGCAGTACTTC.

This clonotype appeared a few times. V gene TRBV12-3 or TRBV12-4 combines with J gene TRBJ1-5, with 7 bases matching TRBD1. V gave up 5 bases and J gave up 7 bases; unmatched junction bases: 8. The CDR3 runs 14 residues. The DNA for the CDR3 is TGTGCCAGCAGTACCCAGGGGGTGCACCAGCCCCAGCATTTT. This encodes CASSTQGVHQPQHF.

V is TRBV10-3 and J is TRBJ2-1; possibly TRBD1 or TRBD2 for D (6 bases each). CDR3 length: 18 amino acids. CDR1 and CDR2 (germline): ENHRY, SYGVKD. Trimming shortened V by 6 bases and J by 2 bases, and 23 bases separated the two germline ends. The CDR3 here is CAISRGGGEASPYNEQFF. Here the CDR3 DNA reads TGTGCCATCAGCCGCGGAGGGGGAGAAGCTTCTCCCTACAATGAGCAGTTCTTC.

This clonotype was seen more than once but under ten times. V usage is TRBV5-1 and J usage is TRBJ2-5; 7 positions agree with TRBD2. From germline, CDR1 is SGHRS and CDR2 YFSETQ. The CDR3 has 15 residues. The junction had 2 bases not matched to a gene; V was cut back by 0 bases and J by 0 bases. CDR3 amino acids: CASSLVAGYQETQYF. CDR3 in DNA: TGCGCCAGCAGCTTGGTAGCGGGCTACCAAGAGACCCAGTACTTC.

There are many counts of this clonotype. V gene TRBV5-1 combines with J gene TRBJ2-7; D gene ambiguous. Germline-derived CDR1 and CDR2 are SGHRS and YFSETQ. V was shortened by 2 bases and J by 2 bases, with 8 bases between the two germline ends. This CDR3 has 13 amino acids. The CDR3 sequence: CASSFGRAYEQYF. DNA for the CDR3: TGCGCCAGCAGCTTCGGCAGAGCCTACGAGCAGTACTTC.

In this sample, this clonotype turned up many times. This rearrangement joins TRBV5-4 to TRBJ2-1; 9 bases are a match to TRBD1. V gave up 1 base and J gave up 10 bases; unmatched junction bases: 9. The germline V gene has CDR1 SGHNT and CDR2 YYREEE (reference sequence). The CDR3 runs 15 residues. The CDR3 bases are TGTGCCAGCAGCTTGACAGGGGGCGCTTCGGAAGAGCAGTTCTTC. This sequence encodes CASSLTGGASEEQFF.

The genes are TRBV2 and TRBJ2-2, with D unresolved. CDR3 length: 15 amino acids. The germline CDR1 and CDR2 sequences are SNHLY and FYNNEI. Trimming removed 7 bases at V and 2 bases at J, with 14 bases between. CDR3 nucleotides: TGTGCCAGCATTTCCGAACAGACTAACACCGGGGAGCTGTTTTTT. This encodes CASISEQTNTGELFF.

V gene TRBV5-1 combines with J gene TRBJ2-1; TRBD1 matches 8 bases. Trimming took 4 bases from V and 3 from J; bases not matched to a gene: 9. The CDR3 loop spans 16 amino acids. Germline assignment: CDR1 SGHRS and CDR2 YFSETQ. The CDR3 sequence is CASSPIGQGGYNEQFF. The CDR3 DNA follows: TGCGCCAGCAGCCCGATAGGACAGGGAGGCTACAATGAGCAGTTCTTC.

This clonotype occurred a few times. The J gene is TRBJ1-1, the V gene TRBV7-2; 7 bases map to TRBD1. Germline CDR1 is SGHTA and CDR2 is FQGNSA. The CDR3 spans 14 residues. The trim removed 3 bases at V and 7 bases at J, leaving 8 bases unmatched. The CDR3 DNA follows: TGTGCCAGCAGCTTGACCCCGGGACAGCTTGAAGCTTTCTTT. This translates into CASSLTPGQLEAFF.

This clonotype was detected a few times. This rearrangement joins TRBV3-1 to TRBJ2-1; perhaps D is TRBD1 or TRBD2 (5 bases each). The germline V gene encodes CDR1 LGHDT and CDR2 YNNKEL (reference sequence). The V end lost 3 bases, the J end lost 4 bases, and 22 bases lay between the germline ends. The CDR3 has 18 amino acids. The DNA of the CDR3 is TGTGCCAGCAGCCACCCCAAGGCGGTGCATGGGGGATACAATGAGCAGTTCTTC. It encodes CASSHPKAVHGGYNEQFF.